The 19 T cell receptor beta chains reported below all come from one sample, sequenced in a study of cytomegalovirus exposure and HLA in healthy donors. Sequenced by immunoSEQ multiplex PCR; TCRdb stores in-frame clones only, minus some. The data contain around 150,000 clones, 70% to 90% of them seen just once; the ten biggest clones take up about 2.2%. The sample taken for sequencing was PBMCs. The receptors here all came from a woman younger than 30 in good health and CMV-seronegative.

The chain employs TRBV6-5 and TRBJ1-1, with D maybe TRBD1 (6 bases). The CDR3 length is 14 residues. Germline CDR1 reads MNHEY; CDR2 reads SVGAGI. Trimming removed 8 bases from V and 9 bases from J, with 22 bases in between. CDR3 protein: CASGPSQGSEQAFF. In nucleotides, the CDR3 is TGTGCCAGCGGCCCTTCACAGGGATCGGAGCAAGCTTTCTTT.

CDR3 loop: CASSLSTRQGALAFF. As DNA, the CDR3 is TGTGCCAGCAGTTTATCGACTCGACAGGGGGCGCTGGCTTTCTTT. This chain uses TRBV27 with TRBJ1-1; TRBD1 aligns across 10 bases. The ends lost 0 bases at V and 11 bases at J; junction bases unmatched: 9. The CDR3 is 15 residues long. Germline assignment: CDR1 MNHEY and CDR2 SMNVEV (reference sequence).

V usage is TRBV6-4 and J usage is TRBJ2-3, with a possible D match to TRBD2 (6 bases). In germline, CDR1 is MRHNA, CDR2 SNTAGT. This CDR3 spans 14 amino acids. With 3 bases removed from V and 4 bases from J, the gap between germline ends came to 11 bases. Here the CDR3 reads CASSEGGEADTQYF. The DNA for the CDR3 is TGTGCCAGCAGTGAAGGCGGGGAGGCAGATACGCAGTATTTT.

Here the CDR3 DNA reads TGTGCCAGCAGTGAAGAACTAGCGGGGGGGCCTAGCACAGATACGCAGTATTTT. Protein: CASSEELAGGPSTDTQYF. The chain employs TRBV6-1 and TRBJ2-3; 13 bases are shared with TRBD2. This CDR3 has 18 amino acids. Germline values: CDR1 MNHNS, CDR2 SASEGT. V trimming: 1 base; J trimming: 0 bases; junction bases outside the gene matches: 4.

This clone was counted once. This CDR3 is CASSAGTINQPQHF. The CDR3 nucleotides are TGTGCCAGCAGCGCAGGGACTATCAATCAGCCCCAGCATTTT. The chain joins TRBV7-2 to TRBJ1-5; weak D call: TRBD1 (5 bases). Looked up from germline, CDR1 is SGHTA and CDR2 is FQGNSA. The CDR3 contains 14 residues. V lost 5 bases to trimming and J lost 3 bases, with 11 bases between them.

The CDR3: CASSFGGTSTDTQYF. The DNA for the CDR3 is TGTGCCAGCAGTTTCGGAGGGACTAGCACAGATACGCAGTATTTT. The chain uses TRBV6-5 and TRBJ2-3, with D possibly matching TRBD2 (6 bases). The CDR3 contains 15 residues. Germline V gives CDR1 MNHEY, CDR2 SVGAGI. Trimming took off 4 bases at V and 0 bases at J, with 11 bases between the two ends.

This rearrangement joins TRBV5-3 to TRBJ1-5; a weak D match, TRBD1 (6 bases). TRBV5-3 is an open reading frame whose function is uncertain. V shed 3 bases and J shed 9 bases, with 7 bases lying between them. CDR3 length equals 11 residues. CDR3 amino acids: CARSYRAPQHF. The DNA of the CDR3 is TGTGCCAGAAGCTACAGGGCGCCCCAGCATTTT.

The rearrangement joins TRBV5-1 to TRBJ1-2; D uncertain. The CDR3 length is 15 residues. The germline CDR1 and CDR2 sequences are SGHRS and YFSETQ. The V gene lost 4 bases and the J gene lost 0 bases, with 13 bases spanning the gap. CDR3 nucleotide sequence: TGCGCCAGCAGCCAGGCCCCGCAATCTAACTATGGCTACACCTTC. Its translation is CASSQAPQSNYGYTF. The variable domain in full, completed from reference TRBV5-1 and TRBJ1-2, reads KAGVTQTPRYLIKTRGQQVTLSCSPISGHRSVSWYQQTPGQGLQFLFEYFSETQRNKGNFPGRFSGRQFSNSRSEMNVSTLELGDSALYLCASSQAPQSNYGYTFGSGTRLTVV.

CDR3 in DNA: TGTGCCAGTAGTATACGGGGGACAGGGGCTTCGGAGACCCAGTACTTC. This translates into CASSIRGTGASETQYF. The gene calls are TRBV19 and TRBJ2-5; 10 bases agree with TRBD1. This CDR3 has 16 residues. With V trimmed by 2 bases and J by 5 bases, 8 bases remained unmatched. CDR1 and CDR2 (germline): LNHDA, SQIVND (reference sequence).

This chain uses TRBV2 with TRBJ1-5; 7 bases are shared with TRBD1. The germline gives CDR1 SNHLY, CDR2 FYNNEI. CDR3 size: 14 residues. The trim removed 5 bases at V and 7 bases at J, leaving 8 bases unmatched. CDR3: CASSYRGTGQPQHF. The CDR3 nucleotides read TGTGCCAGCAGTTACAGGGGAACGGGGCAGCCCCAGCATTTT.

The chain links TRBV6-5 to TRBJ2-3, with D possibly TRBD2 on 6 matching bases. This CDR3 spans 14 amino acids. Trimming left V 11 bases short and J 2 bases short, with 17 bases between. Per the germline V gene, CDR1 is MNHEY and CDR2 is SVGAGI. CDR3 in amino acids: CAASAQGVTDTQYF. The CDR3 bases are TGTGCCGCTAGCGCCCAAGGAGTCACAGATACGCAGTATTTT.

The chain combines TRBV6-5 with TRBJ2-7; 7 bases are shared with TRBD1. CDR1 MNHEY and CDR2 SVGAGI come from the germline V gene. V lost 6 bases to trimming and J lost 11 bases; unmatched junction nucleotides: 13. The CDR3 runs to 13 residues. For the CDR3, the DNA is TGTGCCAGCAGGTTTCCTGGGACAGAGACCGAGTACTTC. It codes for CASRFPGTETEYF.

V is TRBV7-8 and J is TRBJ2-5, with D perhaps matching TRBD2 (5 bases). This CDR3 has 15 amino acids. Deletions cut 0 bases from V and 4 bases from J, with 12 bases between. CDR1 SGHVS and CDR2 FQNEAQ come from the germline V gene. The CDR3 region is CASSLARGIVETQYF. The CDR3 DNA sequence: TGTGCCAGCAGCTTAGCACGGGGAATTGTAGAGACCCAGTACTTC.

CDR3 residues: CASSYPGAYEQYF. CDR3 DNA sequence: TGTGCCAGCAGTTACCCAGGGGCCTACGAGCAGTACTTC. V usage is TRBV6-5 and J usage is TRBJ2-7; tentatively, D is TRBD1 (6 bases). The V gene lost 2 bases and the J gene lost 2 bases, with 7 bases spanning the gap. From germline, CDR1 is MNHEY and CDR2 SVGAGI. CDR3 size: 13 residues.

The genes are TRBV7-8 and TRBJ2-2; 9 nucleotides align to TRBD1. Unmatched junction bases numbered 9, after V lost 0 bases and J lost 4 bases. In germline, CDR1 is SGHVS, CDR2 FQNEAQ. The CDR3 loop spans 18 amino acids. CDR3 sequence (DNA): TGTGCCAGCAGCTTAGCGCTTCGGCGGACAGGGGCCACCGGGGAGCTGTTTTTT. Amino acids: CASSLALRRTGATGELFF.

The chain joins TRBV5-6 to TRBJ1-1; D is perhaps TRBD1 (6 bases). The germline V gene encodes CDR1 SGHDT and CDR2 YYEEEE. The V end lost 4 bases, the J end lost 10 bases, and 17 bases lay between the germline ends. This CDR3 is 13 amino acids long. CDR3 bases: TGTGCCAGCAGCCTAAACAACAGGGTGAGAGCTTTCTTT. It yields the protein CASSLNNRVRAFF.

The chain uses TRBV6-5 and TRBJ2-2; the D gene is possibly TRBD1 (5 bases). Trimming took 6 bases from V and 7 from J, leaving 12 bases between them. The CDR3 has 13 residues. The germline V gene encodes CDR1 MNHEY and CDR2 SVGAGI. The CDR3 loop reads CASRDQGFGELFF. The CDR3 DNA sequence: TGTGCCAGCAGGGACCAGGGTTTCGGGGAGCTGTTTTTT.

This sequence joins TRBV5-6 and TRBJ1-4; tentative D call: TRBD1 (5 bases). This CDR3 has 17 residues. From germline, CDR1 is SGHDT and CDR2 YYEEEE. V lost 0 bases to trimming and J lost 5 bases, with 17 bases between them. Here the CDR3 DNA reads TGTGCCAGCAGCTTGGGGCAGGGATTCATCCCAAATGAAAAACTGTTTTTT. Its translation: CASSLGQGFIPNEKLFF.

V gene TRBV25-1 combines with J gene TRBJ1-2; 7 positions agree with TRBD1. V dropped 6 bases and J dropped 8; count of bases not matched to a gene: 12. The germline V gene has CDR1 MGHDK and CDR2 SYGVNS. This CDR3 is 14 amino acids long. CDR3 in amino acids: CASSENGGGGGYTF. The CDR3, as DNA: TGTGCCAGCAGCGAAAACGGAGGGGGCGGAGGCTACACCTTC.